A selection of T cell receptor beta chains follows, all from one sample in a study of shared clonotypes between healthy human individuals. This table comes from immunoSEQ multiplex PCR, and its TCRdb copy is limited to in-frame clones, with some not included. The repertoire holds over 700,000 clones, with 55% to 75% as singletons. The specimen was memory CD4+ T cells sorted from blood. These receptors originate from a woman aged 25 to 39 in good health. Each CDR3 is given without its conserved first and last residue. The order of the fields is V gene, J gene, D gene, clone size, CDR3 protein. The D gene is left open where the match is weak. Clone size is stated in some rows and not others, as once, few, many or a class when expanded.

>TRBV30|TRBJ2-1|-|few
AWGPGPSRGEQF
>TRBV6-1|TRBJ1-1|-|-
ASSEPGQNTEAF
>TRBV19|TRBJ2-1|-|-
ASSMWARYNEQF
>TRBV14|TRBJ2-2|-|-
ASSFLWDTGELF
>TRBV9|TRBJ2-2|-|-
ASSPQGQGWTGELF
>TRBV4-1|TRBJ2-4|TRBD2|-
ASSQGLAGGLAKNIQY
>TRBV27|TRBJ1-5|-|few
ASSFLGQPQH
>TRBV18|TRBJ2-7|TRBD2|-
ASSPPGLAGGFVEQY
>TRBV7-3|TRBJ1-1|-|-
ASSYLGRNTEAF
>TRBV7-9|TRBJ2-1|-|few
ASSFGGRGTRNHEQF
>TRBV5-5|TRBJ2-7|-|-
ASSPSLGGFYEQY
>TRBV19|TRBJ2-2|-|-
ASSLDPSHTGELF
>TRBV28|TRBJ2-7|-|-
ASSSLGEGLHEQY
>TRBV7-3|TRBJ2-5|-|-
ASSRSNRGGGETQY
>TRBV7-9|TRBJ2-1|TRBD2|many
ASSPSPPPAGGVSEQF
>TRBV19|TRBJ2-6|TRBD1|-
ASSVDRAGANVLT